The 27 T cell receptor beta chains listed next were all sequenced from one sample in a study of regulatory T cells in long-lasting Graves disease. Construction of TCR beta libraries relied on iRepertoire HTBI primers and on Arm-PCR targeting CDR3 regions. MiXCR was run by TCRdb on the multiplex PCR reads, yielding one entry per CDR3 protein. The repertoire includes about 420,000 distinct CDR3 sequences, about a sixth of them detected once, and roughly 23% sits in the top ten. Indicated time point: newly diagnosed GD, antithyroid drugs for less than 3 months. From PBMCs, RNA was extracted and then used to make the TCR library. These same records also appear under a second study, on T cells in Graves' hyperthyroidism and ophthalmopathy.

Specimen: peripheral blood mononuclear cells (PBMCs), collected at new diagnosis, from a patient treated with antithyroid drugs. These receptors were obtained from a woman aged 18-29 years with Graves disease.

This clonotype was seen repeatedly, ten times or more. The gene calls are TRBV28 and TRBJ1-2; TRBD1 is a possible D gene (5 bases). CDR1 is MDHEN and CDR2 is SYDVKM in the germline V gene. V was shortened by 5 bases and J by 4 bases, with 14 bases between the two germline ends. The CDR3 runs to 14 residues. The DNA for the CDR3 is TGTGCCAGCAGTATACCGGGACGGAGCTATGGCTACACCTTC. This translates into CASSIPGRSYGYTF.

This clonotype was found many times. The J gene is TRBJ2-1, the V gene TRBV27; 7 positions match TRBD2. The length of the CDR3 is 16 residues. Trimming took 5 bases from V and 1 from J; bases not matched to a gene: 8. The germline CDR1 and CDR2 sequences are MNHEY and SMNVEV (reference sequence). The CDR3 DNA reads TGTGCCAGCAGTCCTCTAGCGGACGTATCCTACAATGAGCAGTTCTTC. Encoded protein: CASSPLADVSYNEQFF.

This clonotype turned up a few times. V and J are TRBV6-1 and TRBJ2-5; TRBD1 aligns across 8 bases. The CDR3 is 14 amino acids. Per germline, CDR1 MNHNS and CDR2 SASEGT. The J segment lost 7 bases and the V segment lost 6 bases, leaving 10 bases of the junction unmatched. In DNA, the CDR3 is TGTGCCAGCAGCTCTCCTGACAGGGGCGGGACCCAGTACTTC. This encodes CASSSPDRGGTQYF.

The V gene is TRBV28, the J gene TRBJ1-2, with D perhaps matching TRBD1 (6 bases). Germline assignment: CDR1 MDHEN and CDR2 SYDVKM. The CDR3 loop spans 16 amino acids. Deletions cut 6 bases from V and 4 bases from J, with 21 bases between. The CDR3 sequence is CASSLPRGAGSYGYTF. CDR3 bases: TGTGCCAGCAGCCTCCCCCGGGGGGCGGGAAGCTATGGCTACACCTTC.

This clonotype was counted between two and nine times. The rearrangement uses TRBV6-1 and TRBJ2-5; D may be TRBD1 or TRBD2 (5 bases each). The CDR3 contains 14 residues. Trimming removed 2 bases from V and 2 bases from J, with 9 bases in between. Germline-derived CDR1 and CDR2 are MNHNS and SASEGT. CDR3 DNA: TGTGCCAGCAGTGAATGGGGGTATCAAGAGACCCAGTACTTC. It encodes CASSEWGYQETQYF.

The chain is built from TRBV20-1 and TRBJ2-3; 11 nucleotides match TRBD2. This CDR3 is built from 18 residues. The junction had 13 bases not matched to a gene; V was cut back by 0 bases and J by 5 bases. The V gene's germline CDR1 is DFQATT and CDR2 SNEGSKA (reference sequence). For the CDR3, the DNA is TGCAGTGCTAGAGAGGGACTAGCGGTAGAGGATTCCATAGATACGCAGTATTTT. Its protein product is CSAREGLAVEDSIDTQYF.

This clonotype was counted at least ten times. This chain connects TRBV6-2 or TRBV6-3 to TRBJ1-1; the D is unclear. V was trimmed by 0 bases and J by 0 bases, leaving 8 bases between them. The CDR3 is 15 residues long. Germline CDR1 reads MNHEY; CDR2 reads SVGEGT. DNA for the CDR3: TGTGCCAGCAGTTACTCTGGCAGCATGAACACTGAAGCTTTCTTT. Translated, it gives CASSYSGSMNTEAFF.

This clonotype was seen more than once but under ten times. The J gene is TRBJ2-1, the V gene TRBV9; TRBD1 might be the D (6 bases). V gave up 0 bases and J gave up 3 bases, with 22 bases separating them. This CDR3 contains 19 residues. Per the germline V gene, CDR1 is SGDLS and CDR2 is YYNGEE. CDR3 DNA: TGTGCCAGCAGCGTAGTCCCTCATAGGCCAGGCAGGGGCTACAATGAGCAGTTCTTC. Translating it yields CASSVVPHRPGRGYNEQFF.

The rearrangement joins TRBV7-9 to TRBJ1-2; D remains unclear. In germline, CDR1 is SEHNR, CDR2 FQNEAQ (reference sequence). Trimming took 1 base from V and 7 from J, leaving 10 bases between them. This CDR3 spans 13 amino acids. The CDR3 here is CASSLGEAAGYTF. The CDR3 DNA follows: TGTGCCAGCAGCTTAGGGGAGGCGGCTGGCTACACCTTC.

This clonotype turned up a few times. The V gene is TRBV5-5, the J gene TRBJ2-2; a weak D match, TRBD1 (5 bases). CDR1 SGHKS and CDR2 YYEKEE come from the germline V gene (reference sequence). Deletions cut 4 bases from V and 1 base from J, with 11 bases between. This CDR3 contains 15 residues. The CDR3 reads CASSNRRLNTGELFF. CDR3 nucleotides: TGTGCCAGCAGCAACAGGAGATTGAACACCGGGGAGCTGTTTTTT.

This clonotype was detected ten times or more. The chain employs TRBV28 and TRBJ2-1; D gene unclear. Germline V gene sequence: CDR1 MDHEN, CDR2 SYDVKM. Trimming shortened V by 6 bases and J by 4 bases, and 10 bases separated the two germline ends. This CDR3 is built from 13 residues. This chain's CDR3 is CASSPTEYNEQFF. In DNA form, the CDR3 reads TGTGCCAGCAGCCCAACAGAATACAATGAGCAGTTCTTC.

Only a few counts were recorded for this clonotype. This chain uses TRBV6-9 with TRBJ2-7, with 10 bases lining up with TRBD2. V shed 3 bases and J 3 bases; nucleotides not matched to a gene: 14. Germline CDR1 and CDR2: MNHGY and SVAAGI. The CDR3 length is 18 residues. This CDR3 reads CASSYLAGGGPLHYEQYF. The CDR3, as DNA: TGTGCCAGCAGTTACTTAGCGGGGGGAGGGCCTCTACACTACGAGCAGTACTTC.

This clonotype was found a few times. The genes are TRBV27 and TRBJ1-6; D may be TRBD1 (6 bases). The V gene lost 5 bases and the J gene lost 4 bases, with 15 bases spanning the gap. The CDR3 sequence is 16 residues long. Germline V gene sequence: CDR1 MNHEY, CDR2 SMNVEV (reference sequence). The DNA for the CDR3 is TGTGCCAGCAGTACCACGGGACAAAGATATAATTCACCCCTCCACTTT. It encodes CASSTTGQRYNSPLHF.

With regard to this clonotype: A much larger clone is a single base away; this may be a read error. The chain has TRBV30 and TRBJ2-3; D may be TRBD1 or TRBD2 (6 bases each). The germline CDR1 and CDR2 sequences are GTSNPN and SVGIG (reference sequence). The CDR3 loop spans 14 amino acids. CDR3 bases: TGTGTCTGGAGTAGGGGGACTAGCACAGATACGCAGTATTTT. Translated: CVWSRGTSTDTQYF.

This clonotype showed up many times. This chain links TRBV12-3 or TRBV12-4 with TRBJ2-3, with 10 bases matching TRBD1. The V gene end was trimmed by 0 bases and the J gene end by 4 bases; junction bases not matched to a gene: 10. This CDR3 has 18 residues. CDR3 amino acids: CASSLAGDRGHGPDTQYF. CDR3 coding DNA: TGTGCCAGCAGTTTAGCGGGAGACAGGGGGCACGGACCAGATACGCAGTATTTT.

This clonotype occurred a few times. V is TRBV20-1 and J is TRBJ1-6, with D possibly matching TRBD1 (5 bases). The CDR3 is made up of 13 amino acids. Germline assignment: CDR1 DFQATT and CDR2 SNEGSKA (reference sequence). Trimming removed 2 bases from V and 14 bases from J, with 16 bases in between. CDR3 loop: CSARTGTALSLHF. The CDR3 nucleotides read TGCAGTGCTAGAACCGGGACGGCGTTATCCCTCCACTTT.

This clonotype was observed a few times. The chain employs TRBV14 and TRBJ2-1, with a weak D call TRBD2 (6 bases). Trimming removed 4 bases from V and 8 bases from J, with 12 bases in between. CDR1 and CDR2 from the germline V gene are SGHDN and FVKESK. There are 13 residues in the CDR3. The CDR3 loop reads CASSRRDSYEQFF. CDR3 coding DNA: TGTGCCAGCAGCCGCCGGGACTCTTATGAGCAGTTCTTC.

As to this clonotype: A much larger clone is a single base away; this may be a read error. The chain is built from TRBV27 and TRBJ2-3; D could derive from TRBD1 or TRBD2 (5 bases each). The CDR3 extends over 18 amino acids. Trimming took 4 bases from V and 3 from J, leaving 23 bases between them. The germline gives CDR1 MNHEY, CDR2 SMNVEV (reference sequence). Here the CDR3 reads CASSSSFTGHGGTDTQYF. The CDR3 DNA reads TGTGCCAGCAGTTCCTCGTTCACCGGACATGGGGGAACAGATACGCAGTATTTT.

This clonotype was seen many times. The rearrangement uses TRBV11-2 and TRBJ2-5; D is unresolved. V shed 3 bases and J shed 0 bases, with 5 bases lying between them. The CDR3 runs to 13 residues. The germline V gene has CDR1 SGHAT and CDR2 FQNNGV. The CDR3 sequence: CASSLQYQETQYF. The CDR3 region has the DNA TGTGCCAGCAGCTTGCAGTACCAAGAGACCCAGTACTTC.

This clonotype was counted between two and nine times. The rearrangement uses TRBV15 and TRBJ1-3, with D perhaps TRBD1 (5 bases). The CDR3 totals 16 residues. Trimming took 2 bases from V and 0 from J, leaving 11 bases between them. CDR1 is LNHNV and CDR2 is YYDKDF in the germline V gene (reference sequence). The CDR3 reads CATSRPDTISGNTIYF. In DNA, the CDR3 is TGTGCCACCAGCAGACCGGACACCATCTCTGGAAACACCATATATTTT. The full variable domain, in which reference TRBV15 and TRBJ1-3 provide the parts outside the CDR3, is DAMVIQNPRYQVTQFGKPVTLSCSQTLNHNVMYWYQQKSSQAPKLLFHYYDKDFNNEADTPDNFQSRRPNTSFCFLDIRSPGLGDTAMYLCATSRPDTISGNTIYFGEGSWLTVV.

This clonotype was counted many times. The J gene is TRBJ2-7, the V gene TRBV7-2; a weak D match, TRBD1 (5 bases). This CDR3 comprises 13 residues. V was clipped by 4 bases and J by 4 bases, with 11 bases between them. CDR1 and CDR2 (germline): SGHTA, FQGNSA. CDR3 nucleotide sequence: TGTGCCAGCAGCTCACAGGTTCCTTACGAGCAGTACTTC. Translation: CASSSQVPYEQYF.

This clonotype occurred many times. The rearrangement joins TRBV12-3 or TRBV12-4 to TRBJ2-5; 8 nucleotides align to TRBD1. V shed 5 bases, J shed 7 bases, and the junction held 15 bases outside the gene matches. This CDR3 has 16 amino acids. The CDR3 sequence: CASSNRGQGRDATQYF. In DNA form, the CDR3 reads TGTGCCAGCAGTAATAGAGGACAGGGACGAGATGCGACCCAGTACTTC.

The table lists this clonotype with many counts. The chain combines TRBV7-2 with TRBJ2-5; possibly TRBD2 for D (5 bases). The germline V and J ends were trimmed by 5 bases and 3 bases, with 13 bases remaining between them. This CDR3 spans 14 amino acids. The germline V gene has CDR1 SGHTA and CDR2 FQGNSA. This chain's CDR3 is CASSHGLYKETQYF. CDR3 DNA: TGTGCCAGCAGCCACGGACTCTATAAAGAGACCCAGTACTTC.

This clonotype was observed a handful of times. The chain recombines TRBV12-3 or TRBV12-4 with TRBJ1-1, with 7 bases fitting TRBD1. The CDR3 has 16 amino acids. Germline trimming cut 3 bases from V and 3 bases from J; bases unmatched to any gene: 10. The CDR3 nucleotides are TGTGCCAGCAGTTTGGCGACAGGGCTGGGGGACACTGAAGCTTTCTTT. Its protein product is CASSLATGLGDTEAFF.

J is TRBJ1-6 and V is TRBV20-1, with unresolved D. Germline V CDR1 and CDR2: DFQATT, SNEGSKA (reference sequence). The CDR3 is made up of 13 amino acids. Between the trimmed V and J ends, which lost 5 bases and 9 bases, there was a span of 14 bases. CDR3 DNA: TGCAGTGCTCCCTCTGGTGGTGGTTCACCCCTCCACTTT. This gives the protein CSAPSGGGSPLHF.

This clonotype was seen ten or more times. The gene calls are TRBV7-2 and TRBJ2-7, with 7 nucleotides matching TRBD1. Trimming removed 6 bases from V and 3 bases from J; junction bases left unmatched: 11. The CDR3 spans 15 residues. The V gene's germline CDR1 is SGHTA and CDR2 FQGNSA. CDR3 bases: TGTGCCAGCAGGCATACTGGGTCAGGGGGCTACGAGCAGTACTTC. Translated, it gives CASRHTGSGGYEQYF.

The sample holds a few counts of this clonotype. The chain has TRBV5-6 and TRBJ2-1; the match to TRBD2 covers 7 bases. The CDR3 has 15 residues. V trimming: 2 bases; J trimming: 4 bases; junction bases outside the gene matches: 6. Per the germline V gene, CDR1 is SGHDT and CDR2 is YYEEEE. The CDR3 nucleotides are TGTGCCAGCAGCTTCCAGGCTAGCGGATACAATGAGCAGTTCTTC. Protein sequence: CASSFQASGYNEQFF. The full variable domain, with the rest looked up from reference TRBV5-6 and TRBJ2-1, is DAGVTQSPTHLIKTRGQQVTLRCSPKSGHDTVSWYQQALGQGPQFIFQYYEEEERQRGNFPDRFSGHQFPNYSSELNVNALLLGDSALYLCASSFQASGYNEQFFGPGTRLTVL.